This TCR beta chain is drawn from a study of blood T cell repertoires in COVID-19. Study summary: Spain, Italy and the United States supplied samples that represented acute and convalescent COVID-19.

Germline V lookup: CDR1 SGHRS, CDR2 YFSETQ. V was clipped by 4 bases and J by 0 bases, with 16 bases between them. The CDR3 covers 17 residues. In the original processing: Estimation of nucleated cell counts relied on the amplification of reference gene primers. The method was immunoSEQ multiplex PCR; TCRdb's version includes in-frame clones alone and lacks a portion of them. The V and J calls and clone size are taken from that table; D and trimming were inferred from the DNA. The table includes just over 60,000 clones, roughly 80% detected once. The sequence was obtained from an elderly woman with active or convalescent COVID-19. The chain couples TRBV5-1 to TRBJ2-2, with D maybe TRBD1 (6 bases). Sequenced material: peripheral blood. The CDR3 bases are TGCGCCAGCAGCGGGGTGACAGGAACCTCGAACACCGGGGAGCTGTTTTTT. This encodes CASSGVTGTSNTGELFF. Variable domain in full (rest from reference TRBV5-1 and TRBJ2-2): KAGVTQTPRYLIKTRGQQVTLSCSPISGHRSVSWYQQTPGQGLQFLFEYFSETQRNKGNFPGRFSGRQFSNSRSEMNVSTLELGDSALYLCASSGVTGTSNTGELFFGEGSRLTVL.